The sequence of this T cell receptor beta chain was determined in a study of cytomegalovirus exposure and HLA in healthy donors. Study-wide findings and caveats: Later, an analysis found that common viral pathogens appeared to be linked with several of the most significant clusters. Whilst most TCR sequences proved rare, a subset of public TCRs occurred across many donors.

The PCR used 60 Vbeta and 13 Jbeta primers. Method: immunoSEQ multiplex PCR; TCRdb's copy keeps in-frame clones and lacks some. The table has 150,000 to 200,000 clones, around 80% seen once. Nominally healthy donors were sampled, though unrecorded immune exposures were likely. In regard to this clone: Its target is unknown.

After removal of 5 bases from V and 4 bases from J, the junction contained 6 bases not matched to a gene. The CDR3 is made up of 15 amino acids. Germline CDR1 SGHTA, CDR2 FQGNSA. This chain links TRBV7-2 with TRBJ1-4, with 8 nucleotides matching TRBD1. Sequencing was done on a sample of PBMCs. The TCR comes from a woman aged 40 to 50 in good health and CMV-seronegative. The CDR3: CASSRTGTVNEKLFF. DNA for the CDR3: TGTGCCAGCAGCCGGACAGGGACAGTTAATGAAAAACTGTTTTTT.